The 5 T cell receptor beta chains reported below all come from one sample, sequenced in a study of blood T cell repertoires in COVID-19 (TCRdb year 2020). Libraries were made using the immunoSEQ multiplex PCR assay. TCRdb retrieved this table from immuneACCESS and kept in-frame rearrangements only. Not all clones are present; in checked studies, unresolved V genes account for under half, and no reason is known for the remainder. Within this sample are a few hundred thousand clones, with 70% to 90% of them counted one time only. The top ten clonotypes cover 6.6% of the sample. The sample taken for sequencing was PBMCs or T cells enriched from blood (not recorded which). These receptors were collected from a woman aged 50 to 65 who had been exposed to COVID-19.

The chain employs TRBV5-1 and TRBJ1-2; 9 bases match TRBD1. The trim removed 0 bases at V and 7 bases at J, leaving 7 bases unmatched. This CDR3 is 15 amino acids long. Germline-derived CDR1 and CDR2 are SGHRS and YFSETQ. The CDR3 loop is CASSLEGQGGFGYTF. The CDR3 coding sequence is TGCGCCAGCAGCTTGGAGGGACAGGGAGGCTTTGGCTACACCTTC.

The chain carries TRBV6-4 and TRBJ1-6; 7 nucleotides agree with TRBD1. The CDR3 loop spans 15 amino acids. Germline V gene lookup returns CDR1 MRHNA and CDR2 SNTAGT. The ends lost 3 bases at V and 4 bases at J; junction bases unmatched: 3. For the CDR3, the DNA is TGTGCCAGCAGTGAACAGGGGTATTATAATTCACCCCTCCACTTT. The encoded protein is CASSEQGYYNSPLHF.

J is TRBJ2-1 and V is TRBV27, with TRBD2 matching 8 bases. The germline gives CDR1 MNHEY, CDR2 SMNVEV (reference sequence). This CDR3 has 17 amino acids. V shed 9 bases and J 0 bases; nucleotides not matched to a gene: 13. CDR3 bases: TGTGCCAGTCTATCCAGCGGGGGTAAAAGCTCCTACAATGAGCAGTTCTTC. Protein sequence: CASLSSGGKSSYNEQFF.

This CDR3 reads CASNPDRVTNVLTF. CDR3 DNA: TGTGCCAGCAACCCGGACAGGGTGACCAACGTCCTGACTTTC. The chain joins TRBV2 to TRBJ2-6; 8 nucleotides align to TRBD1. The V segment lost 7 bases and the J segment 8 bases; nucleotides outside the gene matches: 7. From germline, CDR1 is SNHLY and CDR2 FYNNEI. The CDR3 spans 14 residues.

The rearrangement links TRBV24-1 to TRBJ2-7, with D possibly being TRBD2 (6 bases). The CDR3 length is 14 residues. Germline values: CDR1 KGHDR, CDR2 SFDVKD. V was trimmed by 6 bases and J by 4 bases, leaving 15 bases between them. The CDR3 region has the DNA TGTGCCACCAGTCGCGGGGATAAAGCATACGAGCAGTACTTC. This sequence encodes CATSRGDKAYEQYF.